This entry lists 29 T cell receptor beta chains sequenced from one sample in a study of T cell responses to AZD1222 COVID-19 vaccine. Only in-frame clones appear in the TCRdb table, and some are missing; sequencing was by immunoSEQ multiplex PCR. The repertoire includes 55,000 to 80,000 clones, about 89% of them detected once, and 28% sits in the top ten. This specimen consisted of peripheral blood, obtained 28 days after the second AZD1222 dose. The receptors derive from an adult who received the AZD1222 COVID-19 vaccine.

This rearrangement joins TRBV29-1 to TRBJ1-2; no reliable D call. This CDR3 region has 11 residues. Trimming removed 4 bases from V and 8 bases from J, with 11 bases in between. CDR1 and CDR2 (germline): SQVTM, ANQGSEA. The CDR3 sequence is CSVGPRQGYTF. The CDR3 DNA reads TGCAGCGTTGGGCCACGGCAAGGCTACACCTTC.

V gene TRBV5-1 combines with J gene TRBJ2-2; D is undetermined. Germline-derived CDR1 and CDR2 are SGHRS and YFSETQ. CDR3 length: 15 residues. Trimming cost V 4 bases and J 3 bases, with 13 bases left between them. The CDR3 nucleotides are TGCGCCAGCAGCATAGGCCAGGAGCACACCGGGGAGCTGTTTTTT. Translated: CASSIGQEHTGELFF.

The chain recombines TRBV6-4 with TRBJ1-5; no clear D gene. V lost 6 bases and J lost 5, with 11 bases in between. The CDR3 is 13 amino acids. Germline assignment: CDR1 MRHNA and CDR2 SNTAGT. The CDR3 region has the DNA TGTGCCAGCAGCCTAGAGATTGATCAGCCCCAGCATTTT. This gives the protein CASSLEIDQPQHF.

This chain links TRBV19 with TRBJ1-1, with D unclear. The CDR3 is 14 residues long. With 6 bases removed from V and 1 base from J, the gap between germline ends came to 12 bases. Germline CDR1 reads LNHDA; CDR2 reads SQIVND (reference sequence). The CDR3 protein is CASSHLSANTEAFF. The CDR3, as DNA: TGTGCCAGTAGCCATTTGAGCGCGAACACTGAAGCTTTCTTT.

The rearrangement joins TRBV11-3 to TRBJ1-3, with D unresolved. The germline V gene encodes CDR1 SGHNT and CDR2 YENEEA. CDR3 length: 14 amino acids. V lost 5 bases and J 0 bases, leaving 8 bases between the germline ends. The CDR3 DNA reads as TGTGCCAGCAGCCCCAGGCTCTCTGGAAACACCATATATTTT. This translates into CASSPRLSGNTIYF.

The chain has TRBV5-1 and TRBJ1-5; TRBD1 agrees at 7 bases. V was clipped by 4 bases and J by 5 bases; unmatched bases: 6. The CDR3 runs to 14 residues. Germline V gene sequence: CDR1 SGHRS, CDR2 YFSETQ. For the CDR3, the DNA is TGCGCCAGCAGCGCGACAGGGAGAGATCAGCCCCAGCATTTT. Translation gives CASSATGRDQPQHF. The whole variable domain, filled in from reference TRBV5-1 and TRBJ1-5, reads KAGVTQTPRYLIKTRGQQVTLSCSPISGHRSVSWYQQTPGQGLQFLFEYFSETQRNKGNFPGRFSGRQFSNSRSEMNVSTLELGDSALYLCASSATGRDQPQHFGDGTRLSIL.

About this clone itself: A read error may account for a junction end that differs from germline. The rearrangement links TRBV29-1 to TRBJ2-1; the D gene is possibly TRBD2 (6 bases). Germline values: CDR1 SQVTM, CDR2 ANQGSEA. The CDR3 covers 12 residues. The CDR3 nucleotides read TGTTCTAGCGTAAGCTCCTACAATGAGCAGTTCTTC. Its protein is CSSVSSYNEQFF.

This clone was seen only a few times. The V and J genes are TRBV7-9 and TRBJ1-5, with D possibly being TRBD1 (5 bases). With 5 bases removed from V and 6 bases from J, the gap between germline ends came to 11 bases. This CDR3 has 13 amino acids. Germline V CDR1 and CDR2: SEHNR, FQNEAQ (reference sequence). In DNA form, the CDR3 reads TGTGCCAGCAGCCCCCAGGGAACTCAGCCCCAGCATTTT. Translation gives CASSPQGTQPQHF.

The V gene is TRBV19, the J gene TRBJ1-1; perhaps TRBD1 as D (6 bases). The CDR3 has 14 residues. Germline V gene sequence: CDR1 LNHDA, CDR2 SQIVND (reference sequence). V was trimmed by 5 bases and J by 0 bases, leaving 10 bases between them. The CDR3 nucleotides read TGTGCCAGTAGTCTCGGACAGCTGAACACTGAAGCTTTCTTT. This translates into CASSLGQLNTEAFF.

The CDR3 protein is CASSLGGTNEKLFF. The CDR3, as DNA: TGTGCCAGCAGCCTGGGTGGAACTAATGAAAAACTGTTTTTT. The genes are TRBV7-7 and TRBJ1-4; no firm D call. Germline V CDR1 and CDR2: SSHAT, FNYEAQ (reference sequence). CDR3 size: 14 residues. Trimming removed 5 bases from V and 1 base from J, with 8 bases in between.

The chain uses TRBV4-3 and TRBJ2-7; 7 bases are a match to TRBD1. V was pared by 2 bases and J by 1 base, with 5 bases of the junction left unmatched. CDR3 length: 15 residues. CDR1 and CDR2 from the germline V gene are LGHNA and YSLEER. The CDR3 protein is CASSQLPTGSYEQYF. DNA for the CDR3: TGCGCCAGCAGCCAACTACCGACAGGGTCCTACGAGCAGTACTTC.

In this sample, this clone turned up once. The CDR3 DNA follows: TGTGCCAGCACAGCTAGAGATAATTCACCCCTCCACTTT. Translating it yields CASTARDNSPLHF. J is TRBJ1-6 and V is TRBV3-1 (or the pseudogene TRBV3-2); D gene ambiguous. CDR1 LGHDT and CDR2 YNNKEL come from the germline V gene (reference sequence). The V end was cut by 7 bases, the J end by 5 bases, with 9 bases between. The CDR3 consists of 13 residues.

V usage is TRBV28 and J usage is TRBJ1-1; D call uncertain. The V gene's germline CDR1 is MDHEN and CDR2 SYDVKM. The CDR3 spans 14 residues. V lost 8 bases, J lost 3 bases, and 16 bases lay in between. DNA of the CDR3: TGTGCCAGCGAATTACACGGGAGGGACACTGAAGCTTTCTTT. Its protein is CASELHGRDTEAFF.

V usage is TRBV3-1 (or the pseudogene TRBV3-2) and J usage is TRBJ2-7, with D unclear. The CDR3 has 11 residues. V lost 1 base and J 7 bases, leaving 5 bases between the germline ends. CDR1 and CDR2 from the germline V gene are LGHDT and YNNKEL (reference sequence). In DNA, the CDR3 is TGTGCCAGCAGCCAAGCTGGGGAGCAGTACTTC. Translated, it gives CASSQAGEQYF.

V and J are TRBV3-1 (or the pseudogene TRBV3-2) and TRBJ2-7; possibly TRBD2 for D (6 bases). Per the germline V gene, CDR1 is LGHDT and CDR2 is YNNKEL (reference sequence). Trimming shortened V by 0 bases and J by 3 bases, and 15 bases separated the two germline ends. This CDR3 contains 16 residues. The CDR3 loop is CASSQESASDYYEQYF. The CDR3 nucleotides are TGTGCCAGCAGCCAAGAGTCGGCTAGCGACTACTACGAGCAGTACTTC.

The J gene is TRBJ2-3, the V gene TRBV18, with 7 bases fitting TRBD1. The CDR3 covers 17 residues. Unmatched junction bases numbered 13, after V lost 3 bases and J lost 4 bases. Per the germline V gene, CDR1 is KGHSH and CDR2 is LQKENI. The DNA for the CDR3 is TGTGCCAGCTCACCTCCCCTCGACAGGGCCACTTCAGATACGCAGTATTTT. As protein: CASSPPLDRATSDTQYF.

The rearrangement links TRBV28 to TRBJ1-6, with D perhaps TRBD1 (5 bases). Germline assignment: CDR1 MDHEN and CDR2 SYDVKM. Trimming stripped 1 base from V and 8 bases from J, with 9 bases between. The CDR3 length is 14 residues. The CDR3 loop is CASSLYSGDSPLHF. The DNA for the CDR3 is TGTGCCAGCAGTTTATACTCGGGGGATTCACCCCTCCACTTT.

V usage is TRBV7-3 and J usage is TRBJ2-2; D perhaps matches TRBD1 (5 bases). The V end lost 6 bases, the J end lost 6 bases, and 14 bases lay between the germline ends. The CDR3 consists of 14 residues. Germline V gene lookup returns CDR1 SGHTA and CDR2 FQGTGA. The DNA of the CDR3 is TGTGCCAGCAGTGCCCCCCAGGGTCCCGGGGAGCTGTTTTTT. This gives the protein CASSAPQGPGELFF.

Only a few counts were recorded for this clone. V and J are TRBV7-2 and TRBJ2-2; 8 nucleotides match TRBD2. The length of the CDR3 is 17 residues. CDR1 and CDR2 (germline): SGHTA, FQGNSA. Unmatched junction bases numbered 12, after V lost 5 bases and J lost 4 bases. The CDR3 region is CASSRAGTRSGTGELFF. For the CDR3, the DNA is TGTGCCAGCAGCCGCGCCGGGACTAGAAGTGGCACCGGGGAGCTGTTTTTT.

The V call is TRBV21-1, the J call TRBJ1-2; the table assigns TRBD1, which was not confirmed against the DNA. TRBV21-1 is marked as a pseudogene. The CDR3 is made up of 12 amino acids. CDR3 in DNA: TGTGCCAGGTCCGACAGGGACTATGGCTACACCTTC. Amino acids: CARSDRDYGYTF.

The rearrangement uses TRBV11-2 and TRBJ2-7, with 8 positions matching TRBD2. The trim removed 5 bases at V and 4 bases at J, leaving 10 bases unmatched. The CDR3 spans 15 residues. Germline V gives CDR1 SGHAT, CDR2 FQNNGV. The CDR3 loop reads CASSPSSGSQYEQYF. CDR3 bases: TGTGCCAGCAGCCCCTCGAGCGGGAGTCAATACGAGCAGTACTTC.

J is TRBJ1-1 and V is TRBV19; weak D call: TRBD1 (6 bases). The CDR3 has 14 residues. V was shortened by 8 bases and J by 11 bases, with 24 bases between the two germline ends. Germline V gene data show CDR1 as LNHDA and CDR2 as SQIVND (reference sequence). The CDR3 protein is CASVDRGGGTYAFF. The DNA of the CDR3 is TGTGCCAGTGTGGATCGGGGGGGCGGTACTTACGCTTTCTTT.

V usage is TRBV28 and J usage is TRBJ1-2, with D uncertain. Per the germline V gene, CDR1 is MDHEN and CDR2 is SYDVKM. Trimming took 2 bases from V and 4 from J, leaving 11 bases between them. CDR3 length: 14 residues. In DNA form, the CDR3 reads TGTGCCAGCAGTTTAGTGGGCAGAGCCTATGGCTACACCTTC. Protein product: CASSLVGRAYGYTF.

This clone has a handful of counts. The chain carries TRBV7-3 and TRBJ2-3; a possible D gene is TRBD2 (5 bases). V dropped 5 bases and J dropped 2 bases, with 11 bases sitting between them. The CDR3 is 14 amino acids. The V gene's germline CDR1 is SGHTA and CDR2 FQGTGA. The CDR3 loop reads CASSPDFTTDTQYF. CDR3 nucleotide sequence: TGTGCCAGCAGCCCGGACTTCACCACAGATACGCAGTATTTT. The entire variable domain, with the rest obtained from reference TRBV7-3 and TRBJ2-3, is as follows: GAGVSQTPSNKVTEKGKYVELRCDPISGHTALYWYRQSLGQGPEFLIYFQGTGAADDSGLPNDRFFAVRPEGSVSTLKIQRTERGDSAVYLCASSPDFTTDTQYFGPGTRLTVL.

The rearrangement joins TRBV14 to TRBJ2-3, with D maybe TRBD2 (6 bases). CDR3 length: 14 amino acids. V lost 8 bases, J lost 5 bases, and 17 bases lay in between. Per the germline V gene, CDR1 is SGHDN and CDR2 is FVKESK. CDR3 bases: TGTGCCAGCGGGCCGGAGGGAACATTAGATACGCAGTATTTT. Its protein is CASGPEGTLDTQYF.

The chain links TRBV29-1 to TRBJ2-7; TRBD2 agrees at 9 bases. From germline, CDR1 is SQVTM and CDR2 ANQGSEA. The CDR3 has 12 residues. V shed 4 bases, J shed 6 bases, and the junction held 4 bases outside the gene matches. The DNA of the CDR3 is TGCAGCGTTGTGGCGGGAGGGAGCGAGCAGTACTTC. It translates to CSVVAGGSEQYF.

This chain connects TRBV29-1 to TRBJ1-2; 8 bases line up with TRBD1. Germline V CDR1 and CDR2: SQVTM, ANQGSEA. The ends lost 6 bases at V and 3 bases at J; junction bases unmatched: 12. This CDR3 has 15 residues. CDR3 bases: TGCAGCGTAATAGGGACAGGCAAAGAGGACTATGGCTACACCTTC. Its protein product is CSVIGTGKEDYGYTF.

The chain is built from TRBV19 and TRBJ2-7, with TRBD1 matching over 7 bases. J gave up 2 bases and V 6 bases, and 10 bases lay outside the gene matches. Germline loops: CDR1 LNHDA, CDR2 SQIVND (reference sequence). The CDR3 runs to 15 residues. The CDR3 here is CASRPTGTDPYEQYF. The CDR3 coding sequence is TGTGCCAGTAGACCCACCGGGACAGACCCCTACGAGCAGTACTTC.

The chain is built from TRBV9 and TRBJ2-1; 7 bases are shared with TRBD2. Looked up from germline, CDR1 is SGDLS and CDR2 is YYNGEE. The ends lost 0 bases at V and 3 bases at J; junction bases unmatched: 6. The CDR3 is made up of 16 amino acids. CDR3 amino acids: CASSVDPGGGYNEQFF. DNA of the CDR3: TGTGCCAGCAGCGTAGACCCGGGAGGAGGCTACAATGAGCAGTTCTTC.